This record concerns one TCR beta chain sequence. Antigen unknown. The sample belongs to a study of vaccination and CD4 T cells after COVID-19. The CDR3 loop spans 17 amino acids. Germline V gene lookup returns CDR1 SNHLY and CDR2 FYNNEI. Trimming shortened V by 0 bases and J by 1 base, and 15 bases separated the two germline ends. Treatment defined: approximately nine-day PBMC culture with coronavirus spike peptide pools or control peptides (ViraFEST assay). The assay that was used to sequence DNA from cultured CD4+ T cells was the Oncomine TCR Beta short-read assay. In TCRdb, the PCR reads were re-called with MiXCR into one record per CDR3 protein. The data contain 20,000 to 25,000 distinct CDR3 sequences, approximately 65% of them singletons.

The material sequenced was CD4+ T cells from blood, cultured in vitro, taken before SARS-CoV-2 vaccination. This sequence originates from a human donor who received a COVID-19 vaccine. V usage is TRBV2 and J usage is TRBJ2-5; D assignment may be TRBD1 or TRBD2 (6 bases each). The CDR3 nucleotides read TGTGCCAGCAGTGAAGCGCTTAGGGGGGCACTCCAAGAGACCCAGTACTTC. Residues: CASSEALRGALQETQYF.